Below, 12 T cell receptor beta chains from the same sample are listed, as sequenced in a study of T-cell memory formation after mild COVID-19. TCRdb reprocessed the 5' RACE reads via MiXCR and lists one record per CDR3 protein. The repertoire consists of about half a million distinct CDR3 sequences, with 15% to 20% occurring once and the leading ten covering roughly 12%. Specimen: PBMCs or a T cell subset sorted from them (not recorded which). Receptors were obtained from an adult woman who had mild COVID-19 (a few samples of this study predate the infection). Cell type and time point are not known.

This clonotype was observed a handful of times. J is TRBJ2-5 and V is TRBV5-6; 9 nucleotides line up with TRBD1. CDR1 is SGHDT and CDR2 is YYEEEE in the germline V gene. The CDR3 is 16 residues long. The ends lost 3 bases at V and 4 bases at J; junction bases unmatched: 10. The CDR3 coding sequence is TGTGCCAGCAGCTACCGCAGCGGGACAGGGCTAGAGACCCAGTACTTC. It is translated as CASSYRSGTGLETQYF.

The rearrangement joins TRBV29-1 to TRBJ1-1; 7 bases fit TRBD1. Germline V CDR1 and CDR2: SQVTM, ANQGSEA. The trim removed 7 bases at V and 5 bases at J, leaving 13 bases unmatched. The length of the CDR3 is 14 residues. The CDR3 nucleotides are TGCAGCGCCGAAGGCCTGACAGGGATGACTGAAGCTTTCTTT. It encodes CSAEGLTGMTEAFF.

This clonotype has a handful of counts. The gene calls are TRBV5-1 and TRBJ1-1; D not certain. The germline gives CDR1 SGHRS, CDR2 YFSETQ. The V and J ends lost 4 bases and 5 bases respectively, with 12 bases between them. The CDR3 consists of 13 residues. CDR3 loop: CASSAPSGTEAFF. The CDR3 DNA is TGCGCCAGCAGCGCGCCTTCTGGGACTGAAGCTTTCTTT.

The chain carries TRBV15 and TRBJ2-3; perhaps TRBD2 as D (6 bases). V was cut by 3 bases and J by 5 bases, with 21 bases left in between. Per germline, CDR1 LNHNV and CDR2 YYDKDF (reference sequence). The CDR3 sequence is 17 residues long. CDR3 nucleotides: TGTGCCACCAGCAGGCCTAGCGAATCATATCCTCGAGATACGCAGTATTTT. Amino acids: CATSRPSESYPRDTQYF. Drawing the rest from reference TRBV15 and TRBJ2-3, the complete variable domain is DAMVIQNPRYQVTQFGKPVTLSCSQTLNHNVMYWYQQKSSQAPKLLFHYYDKDFNNEADTPDNFQSRRPNTSFCFLDIRSPGLGDTAMYLCATSRPSESYPRDTQYFGPGTRLTVL.

The rearrangement uses TRBV12-3 or TRBV12-4 and TRBJ2-1; D gene unclear. V lost 7 bases to trimming and J lost 1 base, with 17 bases between them. The CDR3 contains 16 residues. The CDR3 sequence: CASTLGMWGSYNEQFF. The CDR3 nucleotides read TGTGCCAGCACTCTGGGGATGTGGGGATCCTACAATGAGCAGTTCTTC.

The genes are TRBV5-1 and TRBJ2-7, with D perhaps TRBD2 (5 bases). Trimming removed 4 bases from V and 7 bases from J, with 15 bases in between. CDR1 SGHRS and CDR2 YFSETQ come from the germline V gene. The CDR3 spans 13 residues. The DNA for the CDR3 is TGCGCCAGCAGCCCAGGTAGGACGGGGGAGCAGTACTTC. Its protein is CASSPGRTGEQYF.

The V call is TRBV4-3, the J call TRBJ2-1, with 10 bases fitting TRBD2. This CDR3 spans 17 amino acids. Germline V gene sequence: CDR1 LGHNA, CDR2 YSLEER. The J segment lost 6 bases and the V segment lost 0 bases, leaving 8 bases of the junction unmatched. The CDR3 reads CASSQEAGGPQGNEQFF. The CDR3, as DNA: TGCGCCAGCAGCCAAGAAGCGGGAGGGCCACAGGGCAATGAGCAGTTCTTC.

Ten or more counts support this clonotype. This chain links TRBV24-1 with TRBJ2-2; D may be TRBD2 (6 bases). The CDR3 length is 15 residues. Trimming took off 4 bases at V and 6 bases at J, with 14 bases between the two ends. Germline CDR1 is KGHDR and CDR2 is SFDVKD. CDR3 in amino acids: CATSENRLGAGELFF. The CDR3 bases are TGTGCCACCAGTGAAAACCGACTAGGAGCCGGGGAGCTGTTTTTT.

This chain joins TRBV4-1 and TRBJ2-7, with 8 bases fitting TRBD1. Trimming cost V 0 bases and J 6 bases; bases outside gene matches: 4. The CDR3 consists of 14 residues. The germline V gene has CDR1 MGHRA and CDR2 YSYEKL. CDR3 sequence (DNA): TGCGCCAGCAGCCAAGATGTCACAGGGGGCGAGCAGTACTTC. Translating gives CASSQDVTGGEQYF.

This clonotype occurred many times. This sequence joins TRBV7-3 and TRBJ2-3, with D unresolved. The germline V gene has CDR1 SGHTA and CDR2 FQGTGA. The CDR3 runs 13 residues. The V end lost 4 bases, the J end lost 0 bases, and 5 bases lay between the germline ends. DNA of the CDR3: TGTGCCAGCAGCTCTGGAAGCACAGATACGCAGTATTTT. Translation gives CASSSGSTDTQYF.

This clonotype was recorded many times. This chain joins TRBV20-1 and TRBJ2-5; maybe TRBD1 (5 bases). The CDR3 spans 14 residues. Germline V CDR1 and CDR2: DFQATT, SNEGSKA (reference sequence). The V and J ends lost 5 bases and 1 base respectively, with 14 bases between them. CDR3 loop: CSAEEPTAQETQYF. The CDR3 DNA follows: TGCAGTGCTGAGGAGCCGACAGCCCAAGAGACCCAGTACTTC.

V and J are TRBV10-3 and TRBJ1-1; D is unresolved. With 2 bases removed from V and 5 bases from J, the gap between germline ends came to 9 bases. Germline CDR1 and CDR2: ENHRY and SYGVKD. The CDR3 spans 13 residues. This chain's CDR3 is CAISEPPRTEAFF. Written as DNA, the CDR3 is TGTGCCATCAGTGAGCCACCGAGGACTGAAGCTTTCTTT.